Shown below are 19 T cell receptor beta chains from a single sample sequenced in a study of neurological immune-mediated disorders. TCRdb called the 5' RACE reads again in MiXCR, with one record for every CDR3 protein. The table shows 69,000 or so distinct CDR3 sequences, with 4.8% occurring only once. The source material was PBMCs. The receptors here all came from a woman aged 65 to 85 with multiple sclerosis.

In its sample, this clonotype is medium-sized. This chain links TRBV5-6 with TRBJ2-7; 7 nucleotides line up with TRBD2. V shed 1 base, J shed 0 bases, and the junction held 7 bases outside the gene matches. Germline V gene sequence: CDR1 SGHDT, CDR2 YYEEEE. This CDR3 region has 16 residues. CDR3 sequence (DNA): TGTGCCAGCAGCTTGAGATCCGGGGGGAGCTCCTACGAGCAGTACTTC. Protein sequence: CASSLRSGGSSYEQYF.

This clonotype has ten or more counts. The rearrangement uses TRBV20-1 and TRBJ2-5; 7 bases agree with TRBD1. The J segment lost 4 bases and the V segment lost 6 bases, leaving 8 bases of the junction unmatched. This CDR3 has 13 residues. CDR1 DFQATT and CDR2 SNEGSKA come from the germline V gene (reference sequence). The DNA of the CDR3 is TGCAGTGCCTTCGGTTACAGGGGAGAGACCCAGTACTTC. The encoded protein is CSAFGYRGETQYF.

This clonotype appeared many times. The chain links TRBV20-1 to TRBJ2-1; the D gene is possibly TRBD1 (7 bases). Per the germline V gene, CDR1 is DFQATT and CDR2 is SNEGSKA (reference sequence). The CDR3 has 15 amino acids. Trimming removed 6 bases at V and 0 bases at J, with 15 bases between. CDR3 protein: CSATRGVPSYNEQFF. CDR3 nucleotide sequence: TGCAGTGCGACCAGGGGGGTTCCCTCCTACAATGAGCAGTTCTTC.

This clonotype was counted many times. The rearrangement joins TRBV12-3 or TRBV12-4 to TRBJ1-1; D is ambiguous. Between the trimmed V and J ends, which lost 7 bases and 0 bases, there was a span of 12 bases. This CDR3 region has 14 residues. The CDR3 bases are TGTGCCAGCACCCACGGACCCATGAACACTGAAGCTTTCTTT. This encodes CASTHGPMNTEAFF.

This clonotype has more than one count but fewer than ten. This chain connects TRBV7-6 to TRBJ2-3; D call uncertain. CDR1 SGHVS and CDR2 FNYEAQ come from the germline V gene. This CDR3 has 15 residues. V was trimmed by 1 base and J by 0 bases, leaving 8 bases between them. The chain's CDR3 is CASSLGTDSTDTQYF. For the CDR3, the DNA is TGTGCCAGCAGCTTAGGAACGGATAGCACAGATACGCAGTATTTT.

There are many counts of this clonotype. The chain uses TRBV7-9 and TRBJ2-7; the D gene is possibly TRBD1 (6 bases). The CDR3 consists of 15 residues. Trimming took 3 bases from V and 0 from J, leaving 12 bases between them. Germline V gives CDR1 SEHNR, CDR2 FQNEAQ (reference sequence). The CDR3 DNA reads as TGTGCCAGCAGCTTGGGTCAGGGGATCTCCTACGAGCAGTACTTC. As protein: CASSLGQGISYEQYF.

The V gene is TRBV6-2 or TRBV6-3, the J gene TRBJ2-2; 10 nucleotides align to TRBD2. J was trimmed by 4 bases and V by 8 bases; bases with no gene match: 10. The CDR3 spans 16 residues. CDR1 MNHEY and CDR2 SVGEGT come from the germline V gene. The CDR3 nucleotides are TGTGCCAGCGCCCGTAACGGGACTAGCGCCACCGGGGAGCTGTTTTTT. Its translation is CASARNGTSATGELFF.

This clonotype appeared many times. This rearrangement joins TRBV29-1 to TRBJ2-7; D call uncertain. This CDR3 spans 11 amino acids. Germline CDR1 and CDR2: SQVTM and ANQGSEA. Trimming stripped 4 bases from V and 4 bases from J, with 8 bases between. In DNA, the CDR3 is TGCAGCGTTGCTGACTTATACGAGCAGTACTTC. Translating gives CSVADLYEQYF.

This clonotype has at least ten counts. This chain links TRBV3-1 with TRBJ2-3; no reliable D call. The V gene lost 0 bases and the J gene lost 7 bases, with 14 bases spanning the gap. The CDR3 loop spans 15 amino acids. CDR1 and CDR2 from the germline V gene are LGHDT and YNNKEL (reference sequence). Written as DNA, the CDR3 is TGTGCCAGCAGCCAAGAGGGTAGTCGGCGAAATACGCAGTATTTT. It translates to CASSQEGSRRNTQYF.

Concerning this clonotype itself: A read error may be the cause here, since a much bigger clone is one base away. This rearrangement joins TRBV29-1 to TRBJ1-5; 9 bases match TRBD1. The germline CDR1 and CDR2 sequences are SQVTM and ANQGSEA. The CDR3 is 13 amino acids. The CDR3 loop reads CSAIQGAGQPQNF. The DNA of the CDR3 is TGCAGCGCCATACAGGGGGCCGGTCAGCCCCAGAATTTT.

The chain combines TRBV20-1 with TRBJ2-7; D may be TRBD1 (7 bases). The ends were cut back, 3 bases at V and 1 base at J, with 13 bases in the middle. The CDR3 length is 14 residues. Germline CDR1 is DFQATT and CDR2 is SNEGSKA (reference sequence). CDR3 bases: TGCAGTGCTAGCAGGGGGGCTGGGTCCTACGAGCAGTACTTC. This gives the protein CSASRGAGSYEQYF.

This clonotype was counted many times. The rearrangement links TRBV11-2 to TRBJ2-1, with D tentatively TRBD1 (6 bases). CDR1 SGHAT and CDR2 FQNNGV come from the germline V gene. There are 15 residues in the CDR3. With 5 bases removed from V and 9 bases from J, the gap between germline ends came to 20 bases. The CDR3 sequence is CASSLFGGGAGEQFF. The CDR3 DNA reads TGTGCCAGCAGCCTATTTGGTGGGGGCGCGGGTGAGCAGTTCTTC.

The rearrangement links TRBV5-1 to TRBJ2-3, with TRBD2 matching over 13 bases. J was trimmed by 4 bases and V by 0 bases; bases with no gene match: 8. The CDR3 spans 18 residues. In germline, CDR1 is SGHRS, CDR2 YFSETQ. CDR3 residues: CASSLATTSGRWADTQYF. In DNA, the CDR3 is TGCGCCAGCAGCTTGGCCACGACTAGCGGGAGGTGGGCAGATACGCAGTATTTT. Variable domain in full (rest from reference TRBV5-1 and TRBJ2-3): KAGVTQTPRYLIKTRGQQVTLSCSPISGHRSVSWYQQTPGQGLQFLFEYFSETQRNKGNFPGRFSGRQFSNSRSEMNVSTLELGDSALYLCASSLATTSGRWADTQYFGPGTRLTVL.

This clonotype was counted at least ten times. The chain recombines TRBV7-9 with TRBJ2-7; a weak D match, TRBD2 (5 bases). This CDR3 is 16 amino acids long. V lost 4 bases to trimming and J lost 2 bases, with 18 bases between them. CDR1 is SEHNR, CDR2 FQNEAQ, per germline (reference sequence). CDR3 bases: TGTGCCAGCAGCTCCCTCGGGGAGTCGGAGGCCTACGAGCAGTACTTC. It codes for CASSSLGESEAYEQYF.

This clonotype was seen at least ten times. V usage is TRBV12-3 or TRBV12-4 and J usage is TRBJ2-7; tentative D call: TRBD1 (6 bases). The germline V and J ends were trimmed by 6 bases and 5 bases, with 20 bases remaining between them. CDR3 size: 15 residues. As DNA, the CDR3 is TGTGCCAGCAGCCAAGGGGACACACGGGCCCACGAGCAGTACTTC. It translates to CASSQGDTRAHEQYF.

This chain uses TRBV27 with TRBJ2-7; TRBD2 agrees at 10 bases. The length of the CDR3 is 15 residues. CDR1 and CDR2 (germline): MNHEY, SMNVEV (reference sequence). V gave up 3 bases and J gave up 4 bases; unmatched junction bases: 6. Here the CDR3 DNA reads TGTGCCAGCAGTTTTTCGGGGACTAGCGTGTACGAGCAGTACTTC. Amino acids: CASSFSGTSVYEQYF.

This clonotype occurred many times. The gene calls are TRBV12-3 or TRBV12-4 and TRBJ1-1, with a possible D match to TRBD1 (5 bases). V gave up 1 base and J gave up 1 base, with 13 bases separating them. The CDR3 is made up of 16 amino acids. DNA of the CDR3: TGTGCCAGCAGTTTAGAGGGGCAGGTGACGAACACTGAAGCTTTCTTT. It translates to CASSLEGQVTNTEAFF.

This clonotype was counted ten times or more. The genes are TRBV5-1 and TRBJ1-5, with D uncertain. Germline lookup yields CDR1 SGHRS and CDR2 YFSETQ. The V gene lost 4 bases and the J gene lost 3 bases, with 11 bases spanning the gap. The CDR3 runs to 14 residues. CDR3: CASSTDGNNQPQHF. The CDR3 DNA reads as TGCGCCAGCAGCACCGACGGTAACAATCAGCCCCAGCATTTT.

This clonotype was detected ten times or more. This chain links TRBV6-5 with TRBJ2-2; 7 positions agree with TRBD1. Germline loops: CDR1 MNHEY, CDR2 SVGAGI. This CDR3 is built from 17 residues. The V gene end was trimmed by 6 bases and the J gene end by 1 base; junction bases not matched to a gene: 11. CDR3 DNA sequence: TGTGCCAGCAGCCTACTCTTCGGACAGGAGAACACCGGGGAGCTGTTTTTT. Its translation is CASSLLFGQENTGELFF.